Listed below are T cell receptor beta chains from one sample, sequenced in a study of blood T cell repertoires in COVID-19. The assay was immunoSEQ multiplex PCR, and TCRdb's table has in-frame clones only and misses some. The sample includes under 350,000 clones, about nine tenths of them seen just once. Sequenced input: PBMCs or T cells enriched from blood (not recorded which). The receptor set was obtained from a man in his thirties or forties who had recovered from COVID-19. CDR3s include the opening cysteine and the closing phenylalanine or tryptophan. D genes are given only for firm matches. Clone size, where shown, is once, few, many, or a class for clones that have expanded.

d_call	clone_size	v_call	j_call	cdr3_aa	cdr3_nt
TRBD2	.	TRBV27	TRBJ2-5	CASMSVAGRQETQYF	TGTGCCAGCATGTCGGTAGCGGGACGCCAAGAGACCCAGTACTTC
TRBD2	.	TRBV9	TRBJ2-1	CASSVEGLAGYNEQFF	TGTGCCAGCAGCGTAGAGGGACTAGCGGGGTACAATGAGCAGTTCTTC
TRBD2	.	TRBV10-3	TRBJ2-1	CAIRGTSGRGNEQFF	TGTGCCATCAGGGGAACTAGCGGGAGAGGCAATGAGCAGTTCTTC
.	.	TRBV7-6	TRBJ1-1	CASSLAAFSEAFF	TGTGCCAGCAGCTTAGCAGCCTTTTCTGAAGCTTTCTTT
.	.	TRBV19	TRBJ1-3	CASSTTGTSGNTIYF	TGTGCCAGTAGTACTACAGGGACCTCTGGAAACACCATATATTTT
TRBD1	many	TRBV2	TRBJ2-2	CASNALGQGGTGELFF	TGTGCCAGCAACGCCCTCGGACAGGGAGGAACCGGGGAGCTGTTTTTT
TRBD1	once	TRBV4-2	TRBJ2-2	CASSQGTGLAGELFF	TGTGCCAGCAGCCAAGGGACAGGGCTGGCCGGGGAGCTGTTTTTT
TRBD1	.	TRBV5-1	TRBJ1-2	CASSPDRGQGYGYTF	TGCGCCAGCAGCCCAGACAGGGGGCAGGGCTATGGCTACACCTTC
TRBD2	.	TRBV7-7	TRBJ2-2	CASSLLAGGPPNTGELFF	TGTGCTAGCAGCTTACTAGCGGGAGGCCCACCGAACACCGGGGAGCTGTTTTTT
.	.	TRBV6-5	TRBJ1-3	CASSYSGMSGNTIYF	TGTGCCAGCAGTTACTCTGGCATGTCTGGAAACACCATATATTTT
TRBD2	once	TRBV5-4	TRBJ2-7	CASRLWTSGGSEQYF	TGTGCCAGCAGATTATGGACTAGCGGGGGAAGCGAGCAGTACTTC
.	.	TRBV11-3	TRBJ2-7	CASSLDMGRSYEQYF	TGTGCCAGCAGCTTAGACATGGGCCGATCCTACGAGCAGTACTTC
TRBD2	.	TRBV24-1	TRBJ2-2	CATSDFVLFGAGGNTGELFF	TGTGCCACCAGTGATTTTGTGTTGTTTGGAGCGGGGGGGAACACCGGGGAGCTGTTTTTT
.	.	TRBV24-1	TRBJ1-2	CATSESGTPNSYGYTF	TGTGCCACCAGTGAGTCCGGGACACCAAACAGCTATGGCTACACCTTC
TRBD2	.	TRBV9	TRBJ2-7	CASSKGLAYEQYF	TGTGCCAGCAGCAAAGGACTAGCCTACGAGCAGTACTTC
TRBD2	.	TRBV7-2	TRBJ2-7	CASSKTVAGPYEQYF	TGTGCCAGCAGCAAGACTGTAGCGGGACCCTACGAGCAGTACTTC
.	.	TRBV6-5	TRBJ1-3	CASSPLSSGNTIYF	TGTGCCAGCAGTCCCCTCTCCTCTGGAAACACCATATATTTT
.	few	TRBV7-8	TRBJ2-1	CASSSARGRTQHDLNEQFF	TGTGCCAGCAGCTCCGCCCGCGGTAGGACACAGCATGACCTCAATGAGCAGTTCTTC
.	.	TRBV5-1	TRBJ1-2	CASSFDSNYGYTF	TGCGCCAGCAGTTTCGACAGTAACTATGGCTACACCTTC
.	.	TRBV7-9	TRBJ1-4	CASSLLAGRDEKLFF	TGTGCCAGCAGCTTATTAGCAGGGCGTGATGAAAAACTGTTTTTT
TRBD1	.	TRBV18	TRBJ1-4	CASSPPGQLNEKLFF	TGTGCCAGCTCACCCCCGGGACAGCTTAATGAAAAACTGTTTTTT
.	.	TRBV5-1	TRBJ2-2	CASSLERSSDSGELFF	TGCGCCAGCAGCTTGGAAAGGTCGAGCGATTCCGGGGAGCTGTTTTTT
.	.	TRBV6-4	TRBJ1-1	CASSDGGENTEAFF	TGTGCCAGCAGTGACGGAGGGGAGAACACTGAAGCTTTCTTT
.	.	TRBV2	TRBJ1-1	CASRSGVEAFF	TGTGCCAGCAGATCAGGGGTGGAAGCTTTCTTT
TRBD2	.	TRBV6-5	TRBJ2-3	CASRVAGTATDTQYF	TGTGCCAGCAGGGTAGCGGGGACTGCCACAGATACGCAGTATTTT
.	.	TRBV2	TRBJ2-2	CATKDSFTGELFF	TGTGCCACAAAGGACAGTTTCACCGGGGAGCTGTTTTTT
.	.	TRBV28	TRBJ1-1	CASRVSRGTEAFF	TGTGCCAGCAGGGTTTCGCGAGGGACTGAAGCTTTCTTT
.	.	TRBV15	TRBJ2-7	CATSRDIVSGYEQYF	TGTGCCACCAGCAGAGATATCGTTTCGGGCTACGAGCAGTACTTC
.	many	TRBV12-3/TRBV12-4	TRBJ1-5	CASSPRTIPQHF	TGTGCCAGCAGTCCCAGGACAATCCCCCAGCATTTT
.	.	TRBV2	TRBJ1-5	CASSSTESQPQHF	TGTGCCAGCAGTTCAACCGAGAGTCAGCCCCAGCATTTT
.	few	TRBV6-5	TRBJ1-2	CASTSLYGYTF	TGTGCCAGCACCAGTCTCTATGGCTACACCTTC
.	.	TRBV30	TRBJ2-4	CAWSKPGSAIQYF	TGTGCCTGGAGTAAGCCAGGGTCTGCCATTCAGTACTTC
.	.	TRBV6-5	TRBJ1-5	CASSYLDPGHGQPQHF	TGTGCCAGCAGTTACCTAGATCCGGGACATGGGCAGCCCCAGCATTTT
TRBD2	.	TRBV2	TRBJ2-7	CASSGLAGDEQYF	TGTGCCAGCAGTGGACTAGCGGGAGACGAGCAGTACTTC
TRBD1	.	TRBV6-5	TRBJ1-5	CASGQGYSNQPQHF	TGTGCCAGCGGACAGGGTTATAGCAATCAGCCCCAGCATTTT